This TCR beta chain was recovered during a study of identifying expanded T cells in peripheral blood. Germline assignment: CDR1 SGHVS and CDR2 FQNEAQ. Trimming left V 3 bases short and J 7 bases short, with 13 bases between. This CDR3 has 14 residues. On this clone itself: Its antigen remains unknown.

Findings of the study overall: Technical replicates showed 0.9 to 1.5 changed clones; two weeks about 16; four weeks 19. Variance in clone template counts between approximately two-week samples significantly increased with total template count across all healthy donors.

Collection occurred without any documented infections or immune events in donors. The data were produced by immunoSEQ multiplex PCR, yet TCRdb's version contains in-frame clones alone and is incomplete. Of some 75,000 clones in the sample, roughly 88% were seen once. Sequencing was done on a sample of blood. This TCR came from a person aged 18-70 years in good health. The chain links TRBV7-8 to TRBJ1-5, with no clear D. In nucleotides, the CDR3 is TGTGCCAGCAGCTTGCGGGAGGAGGCCCAGCCCCAGCATTTT. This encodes CASSLREEAQPQHF.